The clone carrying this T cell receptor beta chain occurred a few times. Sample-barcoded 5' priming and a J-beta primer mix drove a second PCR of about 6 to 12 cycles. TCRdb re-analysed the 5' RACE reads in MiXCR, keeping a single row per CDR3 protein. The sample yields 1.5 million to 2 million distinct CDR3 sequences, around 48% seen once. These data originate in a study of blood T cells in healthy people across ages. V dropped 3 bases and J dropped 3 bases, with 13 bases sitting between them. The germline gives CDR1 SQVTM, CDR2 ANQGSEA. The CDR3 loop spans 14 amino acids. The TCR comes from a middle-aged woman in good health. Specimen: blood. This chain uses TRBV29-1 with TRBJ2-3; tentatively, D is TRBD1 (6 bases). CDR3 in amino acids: CSVEIQGRTDTQYF. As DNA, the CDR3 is TGCAGCGTTGAGATACAGGGCCGAACAGATACGCAGTATTTT.